This entry lists 11 T cell receptor beta chains sequenced from one sample in a study of Graves' ophthalmopathy and Graves' hyperthyroidism. RNA served as the template for amplifying TCR beta CDR3 regions. HTBI-primed first-round RT-PCR preceded second-round multiplex PCR. TCRdb redid the calling of the multiplex PCR reads with MiXCR, one entry per CDR3 protein. Here the sample spans about 480,000 distinct CDR3 sequences, approximately 15% being singletons. Material: blood. Receptor source: a young woman with Graves' ophthalmopathy.

This clonotype was recorded many times. This sequence joins TRBV27 and TRBJ1-1; TRBD1 is a possible D gene (6 bases). In germline, CDR1 is MNHEY, CDR2 SMNVEV (reference sequence). This CDR3 is 17 amino acids long. Trimming pared 7 bases from V and 0 bases from J, leaving 21 bases between. The CDR3 DNA follows: TGTGCCAGCAAGAGATTCGGCAGGGGAATATTGAACACTGAAGCTTTCTTT. Translation gives CASKRFGRGILNTEAFF.

This clonotype was observed many times. The genes are TRBV30 and TRBJ1-2; TRBD1 might be the D (5 bases). Germline CDR1 is GTSNPN and CDR2 is SVGIG (reference sequence). The CDR3 extends over 13 amino acids. The V end lost 6 bases, the J end lost 6 bases, and 17 bases lay between the germline ends. The CDR3 reads CACSPRDYHGYTF. CDR3 coding DNA: TGTGCCTGCTCCCCCAGGGATTATCATGGCTACACCTTC.

This clonotype was counted a few times. The DNA for the CDR3 is TGTGCCAGCAGTGAAGGCTTTGAGACCGGGGAGCTGTTTTTT. Its translation is CASSEGFETGELFF. V usage is TRBV6-1 and J usage is TRBJ2-2; D call uncertain. CDR1 is MNHNS, CDR2 SASEGT, per germline. CDR3 length equals 14 residues. V shed 1 base and J shed 5 bases, with 8 bases lying between them.

The table lists this clonotype with many counts. This chain connects TRBV11-2 to TRBJ2-5, with a weak D call TRBD1 (5 bases). There are 14 residues in the CDR3. Per the germline V gene, CDR1 is SGHAT and CDR2 is FQNNGV. The V and J ends lost 0 bases and 3 bases respectively, with 8 bases between them. DNA for the CDR3: TGTGCCAGCAGCTTAGATTGGGGCGAAGAGACCCAGTACTTC. Its protein product is CASSLDWGEETQYF.

This clonotype was counted at least ten times. The chain carries TRBV6-5 and TRBJ1-1; 8 bases map to TRBD1. CDR1 and CDR2 (germline): MNHEY, SVGAGI. J lost 1 base, V lost 0 bases, and 1 base had no gene match. The CDR3 is made up of 15 amino acids. The CDR3 DNA is TGTGCCAGCAGTTACTCGGGGACAGGGAACACTGAAGCTTTCTTT. Translation gives CASSYSGTGNTEAFF.

This clonotype has a count of ten or more. CDR3 region: CASSLKGYSNQPQHF. CDR3 bases: TGTGCCAGCAGTTTAAAAGGGTATAGCAATCAGCCCCAGCATTTT. The chain employs TRBV12-3 or TRBV12-4 and TRBJ1-5; D not resolved. This CDR3 is 15 amino acids long. The germline V and J ends were trimmed by 2 bases and 0 bases, with 8 bases remaining between them.

The V call is TRBV5-1, the J call TRBJ2-2; 7 nucleotides align to TRBD1. Germline V CDR1 and CDR2: SGHRS, YFSETQ. V was clipped by 0 bases and J by 4 bases; unmatched bases: 9. CDR3 length: 17 residues. CDR3 in amino acids: CASSLVPQGDGTGELFF. For the CDR3, the DNA is TGCGCCAGCAGCTTGGTTCCCCAGGGGGATGGCACCGGGGAGCTGTTTTTT.

This clonotype showed up many times. J is TRBJ1-2 and V is TRBV20-1; 8 nucleotides line up with TRBD1. V trimming: 5 bases; J trimming: 4 bases; junction bases outside the gene matches: 9. The CDR3 loop spans 14 amino acids. CDR1 DFQATT and CDR2 SNEGSKA come from the germline V gene (reference sequence). CDR3 sequence: CSAVTGQGGYGYTF. In nucleotides, the CDR3 is TGCAGTGCTGTTACCGGACAGGGAGGCTATGGCTACACCTTC.

This clonotype was detected many times. The rearrangement uses TRBV5-1 and TRBJ1-1; maybe TRBD1 (6 bases). CDR3 size: 14 residues. Trimming cost V 4 bases and J 1 base, with 11 bases left between them. Germline V gene sequence: CDR1 SGHRS, CDR2 YFSETQ. The CDR3 coding sequence is TGCGCCAGCAGCCAGGACAGAACGAACACTGAAGCTTTCTTT. Translated, it gives CASSQDRTNTEAFF.

The chain combines TRBV12-3 or TRBV12-4 with TRBJ1-6; no clear D gene. The CDR3 has 14 amino acids. Trimming took off 1 base at V and 6 bases at J, with 7 bases between the two ends. For the CDR3, the DNA is TGTGCCAGCAGTTTAGAGACAAGTAATTCACCCCTCCACTTT. Translated, it gives CASSLETSNSPLHF.

This clonotype came up many times. This chain uses TRBV27 with TRBJ1-5, with a possible D match to TRBD1 (5 bases). Germline V gene sequence: CDR1 MNHEY, CDR2 SMNVEV (reference sequence). The CDR3 consists of 16 residues. Trimming removed 0 bases from V and 2 bases from J, with 11 bases in between. The CDR3 region is CASSLSRDARNQPQHF. The CDR3 region has the DNA TGTGCCAGCAGTTTATCCCGGGACGCACGCAATCAGCCCCAGCATTTT.